The rows below give T cell receptor beta chains drawn from one sample of a study of blood T cells in healthy people across ages. One entry per CDR3 protein results from TCRdb running MiXCR on the 5' RACE reads. The data contain around 280,000 distinct CDR3 sequences, less than 30% of them singletons. Sample: blood. The receptor set was obtained from a woman in her seventies in good health. Each CDR3 is given with its conserved first and last residue. The D gene is left open where the match is weak. Rows may omit the clone size; those that give it use once, few, many or a size class.

d_call	v_call	clone_size	j_call	cdr3_aa	cdr3_nt
TRBD2	TRBV3-1	-	TRBJ2-2	CASSQVGLAAGELFF	TGTGCCAGCAGCCAAGTGGGACTAGCGGCCGGGGAGCTGTTTTTT
TRBD2	TRBV7-7	few	TRBJ2-1	CASSFSLADNEQFF	TGTGCTAGCAGCTTTTCACTAGCGGACAATGAGCAGTTCTTC
-	TRBV7-2	few	TRBJ2-6	CASSLVALGGANVLTF	TGTGCCAGCAGCTTAGTCGCCCTTGGCGGGGCCAACGTCCTGACTTTC
-	TRBV7-2	-	TRBJ2-2	CASSLRSNATTGELFF	TGTGCCAGCAGCTTACGGTCAAACGCTACTACCGGGGAGCTGTTTTTT
-	TRBV28	many	TRBJ2-3	CASEGMSDTQYF	TGTGCCTCCGAGGGTATGTCGGATACGCAGTATTTT
-	TRBV7-2	-	TRBJ2-4	CASSLGVGFSDLAKNIQYF	TGTGCCAGCAGCTTAGGGGTGGGGTTTAGCGACTTAGCCAAAAACATTCAGTACTTC
TRBD1	TRBV20-1	-	TRBJ2-4	CSASERDRGRSIQYF	TGCAGTGCTAGCGAGCGGGACAGGGGGCGAAGCATTCAGTACTTC
-	TRBV7-2	-	TRBJ1-1	CASSLGRRGINTEAFF	TGTGCCAGCAGCTTAGGTCGGCGGGGGATAAACACTGAAGCTTTCTTT
TRBD2	TRBV11-2	-	TRBJ2-4	CASSGRVARFQYF	TGTGCCAGCAGCGGGAGGGTGGCCCGCTTTCAGTACTTC
-	TRBV9	few	TRBJ2-1	CASSPGPSVNEQFF	TGTGCCAGCAGCCCCGGACCAAGCGTCAATGAGCAGTTCTTC